The 25 T cell receptor beta chains reported below all come from one sample, sequenced in a study of CD8 T cells in Susac syndrome. cDNA came from around 0.5 to 1 ug RNA primed by random hexamers. TCRdb re-called the immunoSEQ multiplex PCR reads through MiXCR, storing one row per CDR3 protein. In the table there are around 200,000 distinct CDR3 sequences, 85% to 95% of which are singletons. The specimen was CD4+ T cells from PBMCs. The receptor set was obtained from a human donor in good health.

The chain is built from TRBV7-2 and TRBJ2-1; TRBD1 aligns across 7 bases. CDR3 size: 16 residues. The V gene end was trimmed by 5 bases and the J gene end by 7 bases; junction bases not matched to a gene: 14. The germline gives CDR1 SGHTA, CDR2 FQGNSA. The CDR3 sequence: CASSPQIRQGGNEQFF. DNA of the CDR3: TGTGCCAGCAGCCCCCAAATCCGACAGGGTGGAAATGAGCAGTTCTTC.

CDR3 in amino acids: CASTRPTPSDEQFF. The CDR3, as DNA: TGTGCCAGCACCAGACCGACTCCGTCGGATGAGCAGTTCTTC. The chain uses TRBV6-2 or TRBV6-3 and TRBJ2-1, with unresolved D. Looked up from germline, CDR1 is MNHEY and CDR2 is SVGEGT. V was clipped by 7 bases and J by 8 bases, with 18 bases between them. The CDR3 runs to 14 residues.

The CDR3 protein is CASSLRYNEQFF. The CDR3 region has the DNA TGTGCCAGCAGTTTAAGGTACAATGAGCAGTTCTTC. The chain has TRBV28 and TRBJ2-1; D unclear. Germline CDR1 MDHEN, CDR2 SYDVKM. The CDR3 loop spans 12 amino acids. Trimming removed 2 bases from V and 4 bases from J, with 3 bases in between.

This chain connects TRBV19 to TRBJ2-1; D ambiguous. The CDR3 has 11 residues. Trimming pared 3 bases from V and 8 bases from J, leaving 5 bases between. Germline V gene lookup returns CDR1 LNHDA and CDR2 SQIVND (reference sequence). This CDR3 reads CASSITDEQFF. The CDR3 DNA reads TGTGCCAGTAGTATCACCGATGAGCAGTTCTTC.

The table lists this clonotype with a count of one. The chain joins TRBV2 to TRBJ2-5; the match to TRBD1 covers 7 bases. V was pared by 6 bases and J by 2 bases, with 9 bases of the junction left unmatched. Germline V lookup: CDR1 SNHLY, CDR2 FYNNEI. The CDR3 sequence is 15 residues long. The CDR3, as DNA: TGTGCCAGCAGAGTACTCGGGACAGAACAAGAGACCCAGTACTTC. Its protein is CASRVLGTEQETQYF. Using reference TRBV2 and TRBJ2-5 for the parts outside the CDR3, the full variable domain is EPEVTQTPSHQVTQMGQEVILRCVPISNHLYFYWYRQILGQKVEFLVSFYNNEISEKSEIFDDQFSVERPDGSNFTLKIRSTKLEDSAMYFCASRVLGTEQETQYFGPGTRLLVL.

The chain employs TRBV5-6 and TRBJ2-5, with D possibly TRBD2 on 5 matching bases. Trimming removed 4 bases from V and 4 bases from J, with 11 bases in between. The CDR3 runs 13 residues. Germline lookup yields CDR1 SGHDT and CDR2 YYEEEE. CDR3 DNA: TGTGCCAGCAGCCGTAGAGGAGGAGAGACCCAGTACTTC. Translating it yields CASSRRGGETQYF.

V and J are TRBV12-3 or TRBV12-4 and TRBJ2-7; no definite D call. Trimming took 7 bases from V and 4 from J, leaving 11 bases between them. The CDR3 is 12 residues long. CDR3 coding DNA: TGTGCCAGCATGGGCTCCACTTACGAGCAGTACGTC. Its translation is CASMGSTYEQYV.

CDR3 sequence (DNA): TGTGCCACCAGCAGCGAACAGGGTGGAGGCTACACCTTC. Its protein is CATSSEQGGGYTF. The chain employs TRBV15 and TRBJ1-2; D possibly corresponds to TRBD1 (6 bases). The CDR3 spans 13 residues. Germline-derived CDR1 and CDR2 are LNHNV and YYDKDF (reference sequence). V lost 3 bases and J 8 bases, leaving 13 bases between the germline ends.

This chain uses TRBV7-9 with TRBJ2-4, with D possibly being TRBD1 (6 bases). The germline V and J ends were trimmed by 4 bases and 7 bases, with 11 bases remaining between them. Germline CDR1 is SEHNR and CDR2 is FQNEAQ (reference sequence). The CDR3 consists of 13 residues. The CDR3 coding sequence is TGTGCCAGCAGCTCGGACAGTGGGAACATTCAGTACTTC. Translated, it gives CASSSDSGNIQYF.

This chain joins TRBV23-1 and TRBJ2-1, with TRBD2 matching 11 bases. TRBV23-1 is sorted into the ORF group, with uncertain function. This CDR3 has 17 residues. V was clipped by 3 bases and J by 5 bases; unmatched bases: 9. This CDR3 is CASSQCSLAGENNEQFF. CDR3 nucleotides: TGCGCCAGCAGTCAGTGCTCACTAGCGGGAGAGAACAATGAGCAGTTCTTC.

V is TRBV24-1 and J is TRBJ2-1; perhaps D is TRBD1 or TRBD2 (6 bases each). V was clipped by 3 bases and J by 4 bases, with 21 bases between them. The CDR3 extends over 18 amino acids. Looked up from germline, CDR1 is KGHDR and CDR2 is SFDVKD. The CDR3 protein is CATSDAEGPGAGYNEQFF. DNA for the CDR3: TGTGCCACCAGTGATGCGGAGGGACCGGGGGCGGGATACAATGAGCAGTTCTTC.

The V call is TRBV4-3, the J call TRBJ2-3, with 14 bases lining up with TRBD2. Germline CDR1 is LGHNA and CDR2 is YSLEER. The trim removed 0 bases at V and 1 base at J, leaving 3 bases unmatched. The CDR3 totals 18 residues. CDR3 sequence reads: CASSQDVGLAGGTDTQYF. The CDR3 nucleotides read TGCGCCAGCAGCCAAGATGTGGGACTAGCGGGGGGCACAGATACGCAGTATTTT.

The rearrangement joins TRBV12-3 or TRBV12-4 to TRBJ2-1; 12 bases map to TRBD2. The ends lost 6 bases at V and 9 bases at J; junction bases unmatched: 3. The CDR3 extends over 13 amino acids. In DNA, the CDR3 is TGTGCCAGCAGGGAGACTAGCGGGGGTGAGCAGTTCTTC. Translation gives CASRETSGGEQFF.

This rearrangement joins TRBV15 to TRBJ2-7; maybe TRBD1 (6 bases). Germline assignment: CDR1 LNHNV and CDR2 YYDKDF (reference sequence). The CDR3 runs to 14 residues. V was trimmed by 1 base and J by 2 bases, leaving 9 bases between them. This CDR3 reads CATSRGDIAYEQYF. In DNA, the CDR3 is TGTGCCACCAGCAGAGGGGACATTGCCTACGAGCAGTACTTC.

This sequence joins TRBV5-4 and TRBJ2-3; the D gene is possibly TRBD2 (6 bases). Trimming left V 5 bases short and J 3 bases short, with 10 bases between. CDR3 length equals 13 residues. Germline V gives CDR1 SGHNT, CDR2 YYREEE (reference sequence). CDR3 nucleotides: TGTGCCAGCAGAGGCGGGACGACAGATACGCAGTATTTT. Translation: CASRGGTTDTQYF.

The rearrangement joins TRBV20-1 to TRBJ2-1; TRBD1 or TRBD2 may be the D gene (5 bases each). Germline assignment: CDR1 DFQATT and CDR2 SNEGSKA (reference sequence). The CDR3 sequence is 12 residues long. Trimming shortened V by 2 bases and J by 12 bases, and 14 bases separated the two germline ends. CDR3 sequence: CSARSGTRMQFF. CDR3 sequence (DNA): TGCAGTGCTAGATCCGGGACCCGAATGCAGTTCTTC.

The chain couples TRBV20-1 to TRBJ2-3; D may match TRBD1 or TRBD2 (8 bases each). The CDR3 sequence is 16 residues long. CDR1 is DFQATT and CDR2 is SNEGSKA in the germline V gene (reference sequence). V was shortened by 5 bases and J by 4 bases, with 22 bases between the two germline ends. The CDR3 bases are TGCAGTGCTTACCCTTTTAGCGGGACAGGCGCAGATACGCAGTATTTT. Protein product: CSAYPFSGTGADTQYF.

This chain links TRBV3-1 with TRBJ2-5; D possibly corresponds to TRBD1 (6 bases). Germline CDR1 and CDR2: LGHDT and YNNKEL (reference sequence). The CDR3 has 19 amino acids. V was cut by 3 bases and J by 4 bases, with 27 bases left in between. The CDR3 DNA sequence: TGTGCCAGCAGCCACACGCCACCGACTTTACAGGGACGTCGAGAGACCCAGTACTTC. Protein: CASSHTPPTLQGRRETQYF.

This clonotype appeared once. J is TRBJ2-7 and V is TRBV7-2; no definite D call. Germline loops: CDR1 SGHTA, CDR2 FQGNSA. V lost 5 bases, J lost 6 bases, and 14 bases lay in between. The CDR3 totals 13 residues. The CDR3, as DNA: TGTGCCAGCAGCAGGACGCTCTTCGCCGAGCAGTACTTC. As protein: CASSRTLFAEQYF.

The chain employs TRBV4-3 and TRBJ2-4; no definite D call. CDR1 and CDR2 from the germline V gene are LGHNA and YSLEER. This CDR3 contains 15 residues. Between the trimmed V and J ends, which lost 0 bases and 6 bases, there was a span of 12 bases. The CDR3 bases are TGCGCCAGCAGCCAAGAGGTGGGGTCTAGAAACATTCAGTACTTC. It is translated as CASSQEVGSRNIQYF.

V usage is TRBV7-9 and J usage is TRBJ1-2; tentatively, D is TRBD1 (5 bases). Trimming left V 6 bases short and J 4 bases short, with 9 bases between. CDR3 size: 12 residues. Germline loops: CDR1 SEHNR, CDR2 FQNEAQ (reference sequence). CDR3 residues: CASSRGAYGYTF. In nucleotides, the CDR3 is TGTGCCAGCAGTAGGGGTGCCTATGGCTACACCTTC.

The J gene is TRBJ1-1, the V gene TRBV5-4; D is unclear. The CDR3 has 14 amino acids. Germline V gives CDR1 SGHNT, CDR2 YYREEE (reference sequence). Trimming left V 0 bases short and J 1 base short, with 7 bases between. The CDR3 loop reads CASSLGRENTEAFF. In DNA form, the CDR3 reads TGTGCCAGCAGCTTGGGGCGGGAGAACACTGAAGCTTTCTTT. Full variable domain (rest looked up from reference TRBV5-4 and TRBJ1-1): ETGVTQSPTHLIKTRGQQVTLRCSSQSGHNTVSWYQQALGQGPQFIFQYYREEENGRGNFPPRFSGLQFPNYSSELNVNALELDDSALYLCASSLGRENTEAFFGQGTRLTVV.

This clonotype was seen only a few times. The genes are TRBV27 and TRBJ2-2; 7 nucleotides align to TRBD1. The CDR3 loop spans 15 amino acids. The germline V gene has CDR1 MNHEY and CDR2 SMNVEV (reference sequence). The trim removed 3 bases at V and 1 base at J, leaving 2 bases unmatched. The CDR3 sequence is CASSFGQVNTGELFF. The DNA of the CDR3 is TGTGCCAGCAGTTTTGGACAGGTGAACACCGGGGAGCTGTTTTTT.

The V and J genes are TRBV10-3 and TRBJ2-7; weak D call: TRBD1 (6 bases). Trimming cost V 4 bases and J 1 base, with 11 bases left between them. CDR1 is ENHRY and CDR2 is SYGVKD in the germline V gene. This CDR3 spans 14 amino acids. CDR3 DNA: TGTGCCATCAGTGGAGGACAGAATTCCTACGAGCAGTACTTC. As protein: CAISGGQNSYEQYF.

This rearrangement joins TRBV15 to TRBJ1-2; D possibly corresponds to TRBD1 (5 bases). The CDR3 spans 15 residues. V was trimmed by 5 bases and J by 7 bases, leaving 20 bases between them. Germline V gene data show CDR1 as LNHNV and CDR2 as YYDKDF (reference sequence). Here the CDR3 reads CATSGGKAVRGGYTF. The DNA for the CDR3 is TGTGCCACCAGCGGCGGAAAGGCGGTGAGGGGTGGCTACACCTTC.